This T cell receptor beta chain was sequenced for a study of shared clonotypes between healthy human individuals. The study, taken as a whole, reports: Generation of non-shared clonotypes was less probable than generation of clonotypes shared by all four donors.

The V end lost 1 base, the J end lost 0 bases, and 9 bases lay between the germline ends. Germline V gene sequence: CDR1 SGHVS, CDR2 FQNEAQ. The CDR3 is made up of 15 amino acids. An approximately 220 ng quantity of DNA, roughly 30,000 T cell genomes, went into the sorted-subset replicate PCRs. The repertoire was sequenced with immunoSEQ multiplex PCR; TCRdb's copy has only in-frame clones and lacks some. The sample lists approximately 2.5 million clones, over 85% occurring once. In regard to this clone: Its antigen remains unknown.

The chain links TRBV7-8 to TRBJ1-2, with a possible D match to TRBD1 (5 bases). Sample: naive CD4+ T cells from PBMCs. Subset described: CD45RA+ positively selected. The sequence derives from a man younger than 35 in good health. Some clones in this sample may be carry-over from other donors' samples. The CDR3 nucleotides read TGTGCCAGCAGCTTAGTGGTGACAGCTAACTATGGCTACACCTTC. Protein: CASSLVVTANYGYTF.